The T cell receptor (beta chain) under discussion was sequenced for a study of cytotoxic CD8 clonotypes in ibrutinib-treated CLL (dated by TCRdb to the early 2020s). About the investigation overall: In this cohort, 15 patients were treatment-naive and ten to twelve were relapsed/refractory, while around 18 had unmutated IGHV. On average, each sample had some 260,000 productive templates and tens of thousands of productive rearrangements. The response samples were drawn at a median of roughly eleven months into treatment, with a range of about 6 to 36 months. Cryopreserved peripheral blood mononuclear cells were obtained before treatment, at response, and at either sustained remission or disease progression. Of the roughly 81 people in the trial, about two dozen had longitudinal samples available. Responses were partial in roughly 25 patients and complete in 2; after median 68 months follow-up, about 14 stayed in remission and some twelve progressed.

For TCR beta library preparation, about 1.8 micrograms of genomic DNA were isolated from cryopreserved PBMCs. High-throughput TCR beta sequencing was performed on longitudinal blood samples from CLL patients receiving ibrutinib monotherapy. The patients were enrolled in a single-center, open-label phase 2 trial of ibrutinib monotherapy. From the cysteine up to the phenylalanine, the CDR3 has a length of 15 residues. The read is trimmed to its CDR3 DNA, 45 bases read in frame from base 1. From a lookup of the germline V gene, CDR1 and CDR2 are SGHRS and YFSETQ. At the junction V is shortened by 0 bases and J by 4 bases, with 12 bases in between. A remark on this clone: The specificity of this receptor is unknown. Nothing much larger sits one base from this clone, and base qualities are not available.

On the study overall, not on this receptor specifically: Public clonotypes were rare and either shrank or stayed stable during treatment, and the rise in clonality at ibrutinib response reflected expansion of private clonotypes. Lymph node repertoires were not examined, and the timing of sampling was not matched between patients in sustained remission and those whose disease progressed. Clonality rose at ibrutinib response, remained stable during sustained remission, and dropped back toward baseline at progression. At baseline, clonality was higher than in age-matched healthy donors and showed a strong correlation with circulating CD8+ T-cell counts.

Each clonotype received, on average, approximately 9.9x coverage in deep resolution sequencing performed on a MiSeq, where the target depth lay between 1 in 1 million and 1 in 200,000 T cells. The immunoSEQ hsTCRB Kit was used to generate the TCR beta libraries. Turning to the authors' computational methods: Data were analyzed with ImmunoSEQ Data Assistant and ImmunoSEQ Analyzer, with V, D and J genes assigned per IMGT definitions. Clonality was computed as one minus normalized Shannon entropy of productive rearrangement frequencies, ranging from 0 to 1. Only overrepresented clonotypes making up at least 0.05% of the repertoire of each patient were included in the public clonotype analysis. Roughly 13 age-matched healthy donor repertoires from immuneACCESS served as clonality controls. The clones in this table, taken by TCRdb from immuneACCESS, are in-frame only. Not every clone is retained; where verified, under half of the shortfall comes from an unresolved V gene, and the cause of the rest is unknown. From that table come the V and J calls and clone size; the DNA was used to work out D and trimming. The table for this sample lists fewer than 25,000 clones; approximately 72% of them were counted only once. Roughly 8.1% of the sample lies in the top ten.

Sequencing used PBMCs, obtained before ibrutinib treatment. The chain was built from TRBV5-1 and TRBJ2-3; the D gene cannot be resolved reliably. The TCR comes from a human donor with chronic lymphocytic leukemia. The DNA sequence follows: TGCGCCAGCAGCTTGGCCGCTCACAGTTCAGATACGCAGTATTTT. This translates into CASSLAAHSSDTQYF.